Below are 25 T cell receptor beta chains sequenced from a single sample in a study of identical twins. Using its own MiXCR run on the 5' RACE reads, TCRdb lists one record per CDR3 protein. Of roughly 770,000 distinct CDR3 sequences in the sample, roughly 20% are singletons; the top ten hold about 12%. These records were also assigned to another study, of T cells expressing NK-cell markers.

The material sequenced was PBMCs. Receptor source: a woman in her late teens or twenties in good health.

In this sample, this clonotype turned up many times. CDR3 amino acids: CASSFSGGNTGELFF. As DNA, the CDR3 is TGTGCCAGCAGTTTCTCAGGGGGAAACACCGGGGAGCTGTTTTTT. This chain joins TRBV27 and TRBJ2-2, with TRBD1 matching 7 bases. CDR3 length: 15 residues. V shed 3 bases and J 2 bases; nucleotides not matched to a gene: 3. CDR1 and CDR2 (germline): MNHEY, SMNVEV (reference sequence).

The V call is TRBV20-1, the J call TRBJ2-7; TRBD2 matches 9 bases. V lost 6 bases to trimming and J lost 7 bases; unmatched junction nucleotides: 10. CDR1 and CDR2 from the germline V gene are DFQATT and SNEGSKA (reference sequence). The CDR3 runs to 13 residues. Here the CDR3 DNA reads TGCAGTGCAAGGATAGCGGGAGCAAGAGAGCAGTACTTC. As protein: CSARIAGAREQYF.

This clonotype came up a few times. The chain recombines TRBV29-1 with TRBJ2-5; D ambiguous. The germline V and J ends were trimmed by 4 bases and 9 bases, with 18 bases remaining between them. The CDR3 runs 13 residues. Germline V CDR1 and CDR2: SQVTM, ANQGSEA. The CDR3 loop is CSVGALALEAQYF. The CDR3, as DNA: TGCAGCGTTGGGGCCCTGGCGCTCGAGGCCCAGTACTTC.

CDR3: CASSLKQGWSPLHF. CDR3 sequence (DNA): TGTGCCAGCAGTTTAAAACAGGGATGGTCACCCCTCCACTTT. This chain links TRBV12-3 or TRBV12-4 with TRBJ1-6, with D perhaps TRBD1 (6 bases). The CDR3 covers 14 residues. Between the trimmed V and J ends, which lost 2 bases and 10 bases, there was a span of 12 bases.

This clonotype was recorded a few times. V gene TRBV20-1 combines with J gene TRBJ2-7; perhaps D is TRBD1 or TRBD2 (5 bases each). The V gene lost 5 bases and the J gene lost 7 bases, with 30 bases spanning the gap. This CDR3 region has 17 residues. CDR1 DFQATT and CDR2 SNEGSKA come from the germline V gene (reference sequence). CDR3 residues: CSAPDHRTEQTLREQYF. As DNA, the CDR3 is TGCAGTGCTCCCGACCACAGGACTGAACAAACCTTGCGTGAGCAGTACTTC.

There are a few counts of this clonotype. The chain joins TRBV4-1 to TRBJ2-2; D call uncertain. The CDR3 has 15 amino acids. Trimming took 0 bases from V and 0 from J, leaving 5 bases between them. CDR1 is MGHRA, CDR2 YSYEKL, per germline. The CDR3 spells CASSQDSPNTGELFF. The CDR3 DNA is TGCGCCAGCAGCCAAGACAGCCCGAACACCGGGGAGCTGTTTTTT.

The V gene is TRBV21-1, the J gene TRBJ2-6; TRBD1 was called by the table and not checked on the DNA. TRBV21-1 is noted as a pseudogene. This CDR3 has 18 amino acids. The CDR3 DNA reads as TGTGCCAGCGGGAACAGTCGGGACAGGTATTCTGGGGCCAACGTCCTGACTTTC. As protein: CASGNSRDRYSGANVLTF.

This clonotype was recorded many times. The CDR3 sequence is CASSRTNNEQFF. In DNA form, the CDR3 reads TGTGCCAGCAGTCGGACAAACAATGAGCAGTTCTTC. J is TRBJ2-1 and V is TRBV12-3 or TRBV12-4; D is possibly TRBD1 (5 bases). The CDR3 sequence is 12 residues long. The V gene lost 5 bases and the J gene lost 5 bases, with 7 bases spanning the gap.

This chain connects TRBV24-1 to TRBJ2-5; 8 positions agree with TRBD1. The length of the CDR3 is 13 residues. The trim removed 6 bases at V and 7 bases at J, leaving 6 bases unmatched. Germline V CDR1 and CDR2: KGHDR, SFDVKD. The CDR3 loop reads CATSREQGGTQYF. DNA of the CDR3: TGTGCCACCAGTAGGGAACAGGGGGGGACCCAGTACTTC.

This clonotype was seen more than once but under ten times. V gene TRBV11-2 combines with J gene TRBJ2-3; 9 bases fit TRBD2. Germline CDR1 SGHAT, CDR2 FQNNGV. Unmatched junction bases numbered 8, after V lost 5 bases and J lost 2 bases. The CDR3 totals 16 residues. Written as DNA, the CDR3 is TGTGCCAGCAGCCCCGGGACTAGCATGTTCACAGATACGCAGTATTTT. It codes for CASSPGTSMFTDTQYF.

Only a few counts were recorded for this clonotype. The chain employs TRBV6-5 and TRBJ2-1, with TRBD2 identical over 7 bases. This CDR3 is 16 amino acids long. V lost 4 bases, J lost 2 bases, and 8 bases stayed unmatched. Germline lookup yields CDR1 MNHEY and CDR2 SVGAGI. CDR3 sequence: CASSSASGYPYNEQFF. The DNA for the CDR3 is TGTGCCAGCAGTTCGGCTAGCGGTTACCCCTACAATGAGCAGTTCTTC.

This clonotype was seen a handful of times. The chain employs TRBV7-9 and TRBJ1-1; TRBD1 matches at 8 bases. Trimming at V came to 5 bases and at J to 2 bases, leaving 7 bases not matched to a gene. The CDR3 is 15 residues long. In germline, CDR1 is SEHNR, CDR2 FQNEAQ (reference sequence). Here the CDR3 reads CASSPGQGGNTEAFF. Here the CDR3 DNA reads TGTGCCAGCAGCCCCGGACAGGGAGGAAACACTGAAGCTTTCTTT.

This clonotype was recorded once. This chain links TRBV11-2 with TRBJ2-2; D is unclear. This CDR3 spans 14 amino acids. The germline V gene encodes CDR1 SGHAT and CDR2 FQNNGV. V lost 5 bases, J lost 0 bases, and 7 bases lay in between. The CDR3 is CASSQYTNTGELFF. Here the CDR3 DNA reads TGTGCCAGCAGCCAATATACGAACACCGGGGAGCTGTTTTTT. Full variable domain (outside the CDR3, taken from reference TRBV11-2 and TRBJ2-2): EAGVAQSPRYKIIEKRQSVAFWCNPISGHATLYWYQQILGQGPKLLIQFQNNGVVDDSQLPKDRFSAERLKGVDSTLKIQPAKLEDSAVYLCASSQYTNTGELFFGEGSRLTVL.

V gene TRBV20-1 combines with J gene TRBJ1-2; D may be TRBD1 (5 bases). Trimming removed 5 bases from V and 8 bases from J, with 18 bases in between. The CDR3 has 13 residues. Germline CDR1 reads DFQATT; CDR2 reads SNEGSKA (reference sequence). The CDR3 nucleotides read TGCAGTGCTCAGAAAGGGACTCTAAGGGGCTACACCTTC. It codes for CSAQKGTLRGYTF.

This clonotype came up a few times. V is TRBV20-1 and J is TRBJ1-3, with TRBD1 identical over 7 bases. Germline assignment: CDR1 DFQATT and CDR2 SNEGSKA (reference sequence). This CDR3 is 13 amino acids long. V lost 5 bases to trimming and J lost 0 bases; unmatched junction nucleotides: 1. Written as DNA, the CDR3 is TGCAGTGCTGGACAGGACTCTGGAAACACCATATATTTT. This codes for CSAGQDSGNTIYF.

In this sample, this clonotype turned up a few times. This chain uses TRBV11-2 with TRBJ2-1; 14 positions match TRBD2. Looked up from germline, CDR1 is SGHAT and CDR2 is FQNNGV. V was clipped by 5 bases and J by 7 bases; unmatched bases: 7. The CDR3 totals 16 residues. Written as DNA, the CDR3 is TGTGCCAGCAGCGCAAGACTAGCGGGAGGGTTGAATGAGCAGTTCTTC. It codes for CASSARLAGGLNEQFF.

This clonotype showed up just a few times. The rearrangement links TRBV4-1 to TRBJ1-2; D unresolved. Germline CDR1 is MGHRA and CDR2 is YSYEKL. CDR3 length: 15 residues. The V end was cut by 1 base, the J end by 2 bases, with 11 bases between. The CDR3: CASSQVTKGNYGYTF. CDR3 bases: TGCGCCAGCAGCCAAGTCACGAAGGGAAACTATGGCTACACCTTC.

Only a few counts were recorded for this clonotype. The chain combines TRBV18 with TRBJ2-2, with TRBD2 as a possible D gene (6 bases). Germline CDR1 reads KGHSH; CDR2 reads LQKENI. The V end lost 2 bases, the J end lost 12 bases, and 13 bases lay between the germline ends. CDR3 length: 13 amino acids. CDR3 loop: CASSPWFAGQLFF. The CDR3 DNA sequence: TGTGCCAGCTCACCATGGTTCGCGGGGCAGCTGTTTTTT. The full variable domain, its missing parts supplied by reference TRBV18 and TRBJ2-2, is NAGVMQNPRHLVRRRGQEARLRCSPMKGHSHVYWYRQLPEEGLKFMVYLQKENIIDESGMPKERFSAEFPKEGPSILRIQQVVRGDSAAYFCASSPWFAGQLFFGEGSRLTVL.

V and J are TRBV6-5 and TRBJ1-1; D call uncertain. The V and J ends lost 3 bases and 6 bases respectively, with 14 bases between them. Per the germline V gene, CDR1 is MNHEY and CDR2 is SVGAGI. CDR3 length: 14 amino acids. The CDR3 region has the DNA TGTGCCAGCAGTTATCTCAACGTAGGCGCTGAAGCTTTCTTT. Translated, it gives CASSYLNVGAEAFF.

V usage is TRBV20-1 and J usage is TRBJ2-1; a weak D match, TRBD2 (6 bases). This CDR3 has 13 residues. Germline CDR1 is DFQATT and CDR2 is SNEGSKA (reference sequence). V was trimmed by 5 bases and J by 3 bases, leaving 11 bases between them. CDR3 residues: CSARGKIYNEQFF. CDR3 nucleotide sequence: TGCAGTGCTCGCGGGAAAATCTACAATGAGCAGTTCTTC.

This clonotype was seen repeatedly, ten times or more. The CDR3 bases are TGTGCCAGCAGTTTCGGGGACAGGGGCCACTATAACTATGGCTACACCTTC. Protein product: CASSFGDRGHYNYGYTF. The chain carries TRBV12-3 or TRBV12-4 and TRBJ1-2, with 10 bases that match TRBD1. The CDR3 has 17 amino acids. Losses at the gene ends were 3 bases for V and 1 base for J; bases not matched to a gene: 8.

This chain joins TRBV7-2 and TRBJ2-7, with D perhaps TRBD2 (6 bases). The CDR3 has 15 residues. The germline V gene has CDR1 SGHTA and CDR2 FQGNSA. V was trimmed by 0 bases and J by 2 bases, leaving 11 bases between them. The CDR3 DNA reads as TGTGCCAGCAGCTTAGCAGGCGGGATCACCTACGAGCAGTACTTC. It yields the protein CASSLAGGITYEQYF. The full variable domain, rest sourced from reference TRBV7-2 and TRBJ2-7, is GAGVSQSPSNKVTEKGKDVELRCDPISGHTALYWYRQSLGQGLEFLIYFQGNSAPDKSGLPSDRFSAERTGGSVSTLTIQRTQQEDSAVYLCASSLAGGITYEQYFGPGTRLTVT.

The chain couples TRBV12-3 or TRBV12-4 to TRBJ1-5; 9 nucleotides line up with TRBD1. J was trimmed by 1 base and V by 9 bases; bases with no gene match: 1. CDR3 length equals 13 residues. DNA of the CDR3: TGTGCCAGGGGGACAGGGAGCAATCAGCCCCAGCATTTT. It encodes CARGTGSNQPQHF.

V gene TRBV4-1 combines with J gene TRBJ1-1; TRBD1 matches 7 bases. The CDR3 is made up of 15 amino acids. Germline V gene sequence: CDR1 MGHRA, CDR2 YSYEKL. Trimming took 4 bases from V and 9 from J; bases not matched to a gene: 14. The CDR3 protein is CASSPYRGESNQAFF. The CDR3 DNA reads TGCGCCAGCAGCCCATACAGGGGAGAGTCAAACCAAGCTTTCTTT.

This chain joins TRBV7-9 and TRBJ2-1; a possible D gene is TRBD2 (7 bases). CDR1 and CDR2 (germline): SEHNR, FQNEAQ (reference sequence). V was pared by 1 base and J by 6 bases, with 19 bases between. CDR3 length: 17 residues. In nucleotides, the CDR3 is TGTGCCAGCAGCTTAGGAACCCGCGGGAGCAGGGGCAATGAGCAGTTCTTC. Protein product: CASSLGTRGSRGNEQFF. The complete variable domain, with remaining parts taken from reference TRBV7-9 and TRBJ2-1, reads DTGVSQNPRHKITKRGQNVTFRCDPISEHNRLYWYRQTLGQGPEFLTYFQNEAQLEKSRLLSDRFSAERPKGSFSTLEIQRTEQGDSAMYLCASSLGTRGSRGNEQFFGPGTRLTVL.